Listed below are T cell receptor beta chains from one sample, sequenced in a study of cytomegalovirus exposure and HLA in healthy donors. Profiled with immunoSEQ multiplex PCR; TCRdb holds only in-frame clones, not every one. The sample holds about 280,000 clones, about 90% seen once. The source material was PBMCs. These receptors all come from a young woman in good health and CMV-seronegative. Each CDR3 is given with its conserved first and last residue. Each record gives: CDR3 DNA, CDR3 protein, J gene, clone size, D gene, V gene. The D gene is left open where the match is weak. The size of a clone is reported for some rows only, either as once, few or many, or as a class for expanded clones.

CDR3 DNA: TGTGCCAGTAGTAAGGGTGGGACAGGGGGCTCCTACGAGCAGTACTTC
CDR3 protein: CASSKGGTGGSYEQYF
J gene: TRBJ2-7
clone size: -
D gene: TRBD1
V gene: TRBV19

CDR3 DNA: TGTGCCAGCAGCTGGCCGGGACTAGCCGCGACCGGGGAGCTGTTTTTT
CDR3 protein: CASSWPGLAATGELFF
J gene: TRBJ2-2
clone size: -
D gene: TRBD2
V gene: TRBV7-2

CDR3 DNA: TGTGCCAGCAGCTTGCGCCGGGACAGGGTAGATGGCTACACCTTC
CDR3 protein: CASSLRRDRVDGYTF
J gene: TRBJ1-2
clone size: -
D gene: TRBD1
V gene: TRBV7-8

CDR3 DNA: TGTGCTAGTGGTTCAGGGGTTCGGAACACTGAAGCTTTCTTT
CDR3 protein: CASGSGVRNTEAFF
J gene: TRBJ1-1
clone size: -
D gene: -
V gene: TRBV12-5

CDR3 DNA: TGCAGCGCCTCTGAAAGGACAGGGGGCACTGAAGCTTTCTTT
CDR3 protein: CSASERTGGTEAFF
J gene: TRBJ1-1
clone size: -
D gene: TRBD1
V gene: TRBV29-1

CDR3 DNA: TGTGCCAGCAGCACATTTACAGTGAACACTGAAGCTTTCTTT
CDR3 protein: CASSTFTVNTEAFF
J gene: TRBJ1-1
clone size: -
D gene: -
V gene: TRBV5-6

CDR3 DNA: TGCGCCAGCAGCCCCCCGACACAGGGAGGGGCTTTCTTT
CDR3 protein: CASSPPTQGGAFF
J gene: TRBJ1-1
clone size: -
D gene: -
V gene: TRBV5-1

CDR3 DNA: TGTGCCAGCAGCCCCGGTAACACCATATATTTT
CDR3 protein: CASSPGNTIYF
J gene: TRBJ1-3
clone size: -
D gene: -
V gene: TRBV11-2

CDR3 DNA: TGTGCCAGCAGTTACTCTTCCCGTTCCTATAATTCCCCCCTCCACTTT
CDR3 protein: CASSYSSRSYNSPLHF
J gene: TRBJ1-6
clone size: -
D gene: -
V gene: TRBV6-5

CDR3 DNA: TGTGCCAGCAGCTCGATAGGGACAAGCAGTAGGTACGAGCAGTACTTC
CDR3 protein: CASSSIGTSSRYEQYF
J gene: TRBJ2-7
clone size: few
D gene: -
V gene: TRBV7-9

CDR3 DNA: TGTGCCAGCAGTCGAGGGACAGGGGGCGGTGAAGCTTTCTTT
CDR3 protein: CASSRGTGGGEAFF
J gene: TRBJ1-1
clone size: -
D gene: TRBD1
V gene: TRBV6-5

CDR3 DNA: TGTGCCAGCAGCCAAAGAACACCAGACAGGGCGATGAACTATGGCTACACCTTC
CDR3 protein: CASSQRTPDRAMNYGYTF
J gene: TRBJ1-2
clone size: -
D gene: TRBD1
V gene: TRBV4-2

CDR3 DNA: TGTGCCAGCAGTGAACCCCCGGGGGGGCCGTCGGCCAAAAACATTCAGTACTTC
CDR3 protein: CASSEPPGGPSAKNIQYF
J gene: TRBJ2-4
clone size: -
D gene: TRBD2
V gene: TRBV6-1

CDR3 DNA: TGTGCCACCGTGCCCGGCGGGGGCTTTAAGGAGAATGAGCAGTTCTTC
CDR3 protein: CATVPGGGFKENEQFF
J gene: TRBJ2-1
clone size: -
D gene: -
V gene: TRBV27

CDR3 DNA: TGTGCCAGCAGCGTCCATAACTACGCGAACACCGGGGAGCTGTTTTTT
CDR3 protein: CASSVHNYANTGELFF
J gene: TRBJ2-2
clone size: -
D gene: -
V gene: TRBV9

CDR3 DNA: TGTGCCATCAGTGAGAGACAGGGGGCAGAGACCCAGTACTTC
CDR3 protein: CAISERQGAETQYF
J gene: TRBJ2-5
clone size: -
D gene: TRBD1
V gene: TRBV10-3

CDR3 DNA: TGTGCCAGCAGCGTATCAAGACTAGAGTCCTACAATGAGCAGTTCTTC
CDR3 protein: CASSVSRLESYNEQFF
J gene: TRBJ2-1
clone size: -
D gene: -
V gene: TRBV9

CDR3 DNA: TGTGCCTGGAGTTCAGGGGTAGAGAGTAACACCATATATTTT
CDR3 protein: CAWSSGVESNTIYF
J gene: TRBJ1-3
clone size: -
D gene: -
V gene: TRBV30

CDR3 DNA: TGTGCCAGCAGCTCCGGGACAGGGAGAAACACCATATATTTT
CDR3 protein: CASSSGTGRNTIYF
J gene: TRBJ1-3
clone size: -
D gene: TRBD1
V gene: TRBV6-5

CDR3 DNA: TGTGCCAGTAGTATCTCTGGCAATCAGCCCCAGCATTTT
CDR3 protein: CASSISGNQPQHF
J gene: TRBJ1-5
clone size: -
D gene: -
V gene: TRBV19

CDR3 DNA: TGTGCCAGCAGTGAAATAGAGGGGGGGCCGTCCTACGAGCAGTACTTC
CDR3 protein: CASSEIEGGPSYEQYF
J gene: TRBJ2-7
clone size: -
D gene: -
V gene: TRBV2

CDR3 DNA: TGTGCCAGCAGCCCTCGAGGTGGAAAGAATCCCGGGGAGCTGTTTTTT
CDR3 protein: CASSPRGGKNPGELFF
J gene: TRBJ2-2
clone size: -
D gene: -
V gene: TRBV11-2

CDR3 DNA: TGTGCCATCAGTCCCACCGGGAACACTGAAGCTTTCTTT
CDR3 protein: CAISPTGNTEAFF
J gene: TRBJ1-1
clone size: -
D gene: -
V gene: TRBV10-3

CDR3 DNA: TGTGCCGGCAGTGTACAGGGGGCTAATCAGCCCCAGCATTTT
CDR3 protein: CAGSVQGANQPQHF
J gene: TRBJ1-5
clone size: once
D gene: TRBD1
V gene: TRBV6-1

CDR3 DNA: TGTGCCAGCTCACCGTCGGGTGGATATGGCAATGAGCAGTTCTTC
CDR3 protein: CASSPSGGYGNEQFF
J gene: TRBJ2-1
clone size: -
D gene: -
V gene: TRBV18

CDR3 DNA: TGCGCCAGCAGCTTGGACGGTCCGAGCTCCTATAATTCACCCCTCCACTTT
CDR3 protein: CASSLDGPSSYNSPLHF
J gene: TRBJ1-6
clone size: -
D gene: -
V gene: TRBV5-1

CDR3 DNA: TGCGCCAGCAGCCAAGTTGGACTAGCGGGGGAGACCCAGTACTTC
CDR3 protein: CASSQVGLAGETQYF
J gene: TRBJ2-5
clone size: -
D gene: TRBD2
V gene: TRBV4-1

CDR3 DNA: TGTGCCAGCAGCAACCTACAGGGGGTCGGGGAGCTGTTTTTT
CDR3 protein: CASSNLQGVGELFF
J gene: TRBJ2-2
clone size: -
D gene: TRBD1
V gene: TRBV7-9

CDR3 DNA: TGTGCCAGTAGCACAACTAACTATGGCTACACCTTC
CDR3 protein: CASSTTNYGYTF
J gene: TRBJ1-2
clone size: -
D gene: -
V gene: TRBV19

CDR3 DNA: TGTGCCTGGAGCCTTCGGAACTATGGCTACACCTTC
CDR3 protein: CAWSLRNYGYTF
J gene: TRBJ1-2
clone size: -
D gene: -
V gene: TRBV30

CDR3 DNA: TGTGCCGGGGACAGCTCCTATAATTCACCCCTCCACTTT
CDR3 protein: CAGDSSYNSPLHF
J gene: TRBJ1-6
clone size: few
D gene: TRBD1
V gene: TRBV2

CDR3 DNA: TGTGCCAGCAGCTTGGGCGGACATTACAATCAGCCCCAGCATTTT
CDR3 protein: CASSLGGHYNQPQHF
J gene: TRBJ1-5
clone size: -
D gene: -
V gene: TRBV5-6

CDR3 DNA: TGTGCCATCGCCGACAGACAGGGATCCTATGGCTACACCTTC
CDR3 protein: CAIADRQGSYGYTF
J gene: TRBJ1-2
clone size: -
D gene: TRBD1
V gene: TRBV10-3

CDR3 DNA: TGTGCCAGCAGCGGAGGCAGGGAGGTTTCACCCCTCCACTTT
CDR3 protein: CASSGGREVSPLHF
J gene: TRBJ1-6
clone size: -
D gene: -
V gene: TRBV9

CDR3 DNA: TGTGCCAGTAGTCTCCTTCGGGGTGGGCGAACTGAAGCTTTCTTT
CDR3 protein: CASSLLRGGRTEAFF
J gene: TRBJ1-1
clone size: few
D gene: -
V gene: TRBV19

CDR3 DNA: TGTGCCAGCAGCTTAGGGTTGACTCCGTGGAGTGGCTACACCTTC
CDR3 protein: CASSLGLTPWSGYTF
J gene: TRBJ1-2
clone size: -
D gene: -
V gene: TRBV7-9

CDR3 DNA: TGTGCCATCAGTGAAGAAACAGACGGAACCTATGGCTACACCTTC
CDR3 protein: CAISEETDGTYGYTF
J gene: TRBJ1-2
clone size: -
D gene: -
V gene: TRBV10-3

CDR3 DNA: TGTGCCAGCAGGGGGGCTGAGGGGTTGGGTACGCAGTATTTT
CDR3 protein: CASRGAEGLGTQYF
J gene: TRBJ2-3
clone size: -
D gene: -
V gene: TRBV2

CDR3 DNA: TGTGCCAGTAGTATTGGACAGGCTCGAGGGGGCTACACCTTC
CDR3 protein: CASSIGQARGGYTF
J gene: TRBJ1-2
clone size: -
D gene: TRBD1
V gene: TRBV19

CDR3 DNA: TGTGCCAGCAGCCTCACAGGGAAGGGCCCTAACTATGGCTACACCTTC
CDR3 protein: CASSLTGKGPNYGYTF
J gene: TRBJ1-2
clone size: -
D gene: -
V gene: TRBV9